Listed below are T cell receptor beta chains from one sample, sequenced in a study of CD8+ T cells in alopecia areata. Profiled with immunoSEQ multiplex PCR; TCRdb holds only in-frame clones, not every one. The sample has about 110,000 clones, around 84% seen once. The source was CD8+ T cells sorted from blood, collected at week 24, from a patient treated with tofacitinib. Receptor source: a human donor with alopecia areata. CDR3s include the opening cysteine and the closing phenylalanine or tryptophan. The order of the fields is V gene, J gene, clone size, D gene, CDR3 DNA, CDR3 protein. A D gene is named only where the DNA matches it firmly. Expanded clones are given a class, and other clones once, few, many or no size at all.

>TRBV15|TRBJ1-2|NA|NA
TGTGCCACCAGCAGAGACCTGGACAGCTATGGCTACACCTTC
CATSRDLDSYGYTF
>TRBV5-1|TRBJ2-1|NA|NA
TGCGCCAGCAGCCCCGGGGATGCCTACAATGAGCAGTTCTTC
CASSPGDAYNEQFF
>TRBV5-4|TRBJ2-3|NA|TRBD1
TGTGCCAGCAGACCTACAGGGGGGTTCACAGATACGCAGTATTTT
CASRPTGGFTDTQYF
>TRBV5-6|TRBJ1-2|NA|NA
TGTGCCAGCAGCTTGGGTGGAGGGCCTAACTATGGCTACACCTTC
CASSLGGGPNYGYTF
>TRBV4-1|TRBJ1-2|NA|NA
TGCGCCAGCAGCCAAGCGGACGGCGGGTATGGCTACACCTTC
CASSQADGGYGYTF
>TRBV7-7|TRBJ2-7|NA|TRBD1
TGTGCTAGCAGCCAAGGACAGGGAAACTCCTACGAGCAGTACTTC
CASSQGQGNSYEQYF
>TRBV27|TRBJ2-7|NA|NA
TGTGCCAGCAGTTTTGTAAGGGGGACCGAGCAGTACTTC
CASSFVRGTEQYF
>TRBV21-1|TRBJ1-1|NA|NA
TGTGCCAGCAGCAAAAAGGTTAGGAACACTGAAGCTTTCTTT
CASSKKVRNTEAFF
>TRBV4-2|TRBJ1-2|few|NA
TGTGCCAGCAGCCAAGAAAGCACTGGGCCGAACTATGGCTACACCTTC
CASSQESTGPNYGYTF
>TRBV19|TRBJ1-4|NA|NA
TGTGCCAGTAGGACAAATGAAAAACTGTTTTTT
CASRTNEKLFF
>TRBV13|TRBJ2-2|NA|TRBD2
TGTGCCAGCAGCACCGGGACTACAACCGGGGAGCTGTTTTTT
CASSTGTTTGELFF
>TRBV27|TRBJ1-5|NA|NA
TGTGCCAGCAGGGTGAGCAATCAGCCCCAGCATTTT
CASRVSNQPQHF
>TRBV29-1|TRBJ2-7|NA|TRBD1
TGCAGCGTTGAAGATCAGGGGGCAGGCCCCTACGAGCAGTACTTC
CSVEDQGAGPYEQYF
>TRBV11-2|TRBJ2-3|NA|NA
TGTGCCAGCAGCCGCACATTGGGAGATACGCAGTATTTT
CASSRTLGDTQYF
>TRBV7-9|TRBJ1-4|NA|TRBD1
TGTGCCAGCAGCTTAATCACAGGGGGAGAAGAAAAACTGTTTTTT
CASSLITGGEEKLFF
>TRBV5-6|TRBJ2-7|NA|NA
TGTGCCAGCAGCTTGACCCCGGGGAACTCCTACGAGCAGTACTTC
CASSLTPGNSYEQYF
>TRBV4-3|TRBJ2-1|NA|NA
TGCGCCAGCAGCCAGACACTTGACAGTTACCAATCCAATGAGCAGTTCTTC
CASSQTLDSYQSNEQFF
>TRBV5-4|TRBJ2-7|NA|NA
TGTGCCAGCAGCCCCAATGGGGGGTACGGGGACGAGCAGTACTTC
CASSPNGGYGDEQYF
>TRBV5-1|TRBJ2-7|NA|NA
TGCGCCAGCAGCTTGACCTTCGACAGTTTCTACGAGCAGTACTTC
CASSLTFDSFYEQYF
>TRBV4-2|TRBJ2-5|NA|NA
TGTGCCAGCAGCCAAGAGGGGGCGGCGGGCCAAGAGACCCAGTACTTC
CASSQEGAAGQETQYF
>TRBV4-3|TRBJ1-4|NA|NA
TGCGCCAGCAGCCAGTATGGGGGGGTCTCGAATGAAAAACTGTTTTTT
CASSQYGGVSNEKLFF
>TRBV23-1|TRBJ2-2|few|NA
TGCGCCAGCAGTCAGTCCGGCGAATCGAACACCGGGGAGCTGTTTTTT
CASSQSGESNTGELFF
>TRBV7-9|TRBJ2-7|NA|TRBD2
TGTGCCAGCAGCTTAGCGGGGGAGGGTCTATCGGCCGAGCAGTACTTC
CASSLAGEGLSAEQYF
>TRBV7-6|TRBJ1-2|once|NA
TGTGCCAGCAGTCATTCCTCGTCGGGGTTGGACTATGGCTACACCTTC
CASSHSSSGLDYGYTF
>TRBV6-5|TRBJ2-1|NA|NA
TGTGCCAGCAGTTACGGTGGCTCCCATTACAATGAGCAGTTCTTC
CASSYGGSHYNEQFF
>TRBV5-1|TRBJ1-6|NA|NA
TGCGCCAGCGGCCTGGGAGAAGACAATTCACCCCTCCACTTT
CASGLGEDNSPLHF
>TRBV28|TRBJ1-5|NA|NA
TGTGCCAGCAGCCCTCGGACAGCTTATAGCAATCAGCCCCAGCATTTT
CASSPRTAYSNQPQHF